This T cell receptor beta chain stems from a study of blood T cell repertoires in COVID-19. Whole-study context: The analysed material was cDNA or gDNA that came from T cells, B-cell-depleted T cells, or PBMCs.

Authors' methods: It was from reference gene primer amplification that nucleated cell counts were estimated. Clones were read by immunoSEQ multiplex PCR, and TCRdb kept only the in-frame ones, dropping some. For V, J and clone size, that table is used; D and trimming come from the DNA. The sample shows about 70,000 clones, approximately 86% of them seen only once. The CDR3 totals 19 residues. Germline CDR1 is MGHRA and CDR2 is YSYEKL. Trimming at V came to 1 base and at J to 0 bases, leaving 12 bases not matched to a gene. Sequencing was carried out using peripheral blood. The chain combines TRBV4-1 with TRBJ2-1; TRBD1 aligns across 7 bases. This TCR derives from a human donor in a cohort sampled during active COVID-19. The CDR3 loop reads CASSQGALTGFSSYNEQFF. CDR3 in DNA: TGCGCCAGCAGCCAAGGGGCACTGACAGGGTTCAGCTCCTACAATGAGCAGTTCTTC.